Shown below are 19 T cell receptor beta chains from a single sample sequenced in a study of post-analysis software for immune sequencing data. The study's findings and limits: Comparison of patients with controls showed 4 to 6 TRBV segments more frequent in patients, TRBV5-6, TRBV5-1 and TRBV20-1 among them.

Incorporated into the TCR beta cDNA libraries were unique molecular identifiers, which served to reduce PCR and sequencing biases. TCRdb re-analysed the PCR reads in MiXCR, keeping a single row per CDR3 protein. The sample lists around 250,000 distinct CDR3 sequences; approximately 34% were seen once. These receptors' targets are unknown. Material for sequencing was blood. These receptors were obtained from a girl between 10 and 17 years old with multiple sclerosis.

Many counts were recorded for this clonotype. The chain has TRBV20-1 and TRBJ2-3; D not resolved. Germline CDR1 reads DFQATT; CDR2 reads SNEGSKA (reference sequence). The CDR3 consists of 15 residues. Between the trimmed V and J ends, which lost 2 bases and 1 base, there was a span of 13 bases. The CDR3 coding sequence is TGCAGTGCTAGACCCGCCGGGTCAGGCACAGATACGCAGTATTTT. Translating it yields CSARPAGSGTDTQYF.

V usage is TRBV15 and J usage is TRBJ1-2; tentative D call: TRBD1 (5 bases). Germline V gene lookup returns CDR1 LNHNV and CDR2 YYDKDF (reference sequence). V was shortened by 4 bases and J by 6 bases, with 12 bases between the two germline ends. This CDR3 spans 13 amino acids. Here the CDR3 reads CATSTGVQHGYTF. In nucleotides, the CDR3 is TGTGCCACCAGCACGGGGGTTCAGCATGGCTACACCTTC.

The chain carries TRBV18 and TRBJ2-7; perhaps TRBD2 as D (5 bases). CDR1 is KGHSH and CDR2 is LQKENI in the germline V gene. The V end was cut by 4 bases, the J end by 7 bases, with 11 bases between. The CDR3 consists of 12 residues. The chain's CDR3 is CASSLAINEQYF. The CDR3 nucleotides are TGTGCCAGCTCACTAGCGATCAATGAGCAGTACTTC.

Details on this clonotype: A read error may be the cause here, since a much bigger clone is one base away. The V call is TRBV3-1, the J call TRBJ2-5; possibly TRBD1 or TRBD2 for D (5 bases each). TRBJ2-1 matches the DNA end more closely, so the J call is doubtful. Germline V gene lookup returns CDR1 LGHDT and CDR2 YNNKEL (reference sequence). The CDR3 extends over 17 amino acids. CDR3 bases: TGTGCCAGCAGCCAAGATAGGGGCGGGCCCCTCCAAGAGACCCAGTTCTTC. Its translation: CASSQDRGGPLQETQFF.

The J gene is TRBJ2-5, the V gene TRBV7-9; the D is unclear. This CDR3 has 13 amino acids. Germline V gives CDR1 SEHNR, CDR2 FQNEAQ (reference sequence). V gave up 4 bases and J gave up 4 bases, with 10 bases separating them. CDR3: CASSSVGVETQYF. In nucleotides, the CDR3 is TGTGCCAGCAGCTCGGTAGGAGTAGAGACCCAGTACTTC. Supplemented by reference TRBV7-9 and TRBJ2-5, the full variable domain reads DTGVSQNPRHKITKRGQNVTFRCDPISEHNRLYWYRQTLGQGPEFLTYFQNEAQLEKSRLLSDRFSAERPKGSFSTLEIQRTEQGDSAMYLCASSSVGVETQYFGPGTRLLVL.

V usage is TRBV4-2 and J usage is TRBJ2-6; D not certain. Trimming shortened V by 1 base and J by 1 base, and 8 bases separated the two germline ends. CDR1 LGHNA and CDR2 YNFKEQ come from the germline V gene. The CDR3 consists of 16 residues. The CDR3 reads CASSQAVGSGANVLTF. CDR3 sequence (DNA): TGTGCCAGCAGCCAAGCAGTCGGTTCTGGGGCCAACGTCCTGACTTTC.

This clonotype showed up many times. The chain has TRBV6-1 and TRBJ2-1; 7 bases are shared with TRBD2. Germline V gene data show CDR1 as MNHNS and CDR2 as SASEGT. CDR3 length: 15 amino acids. V dropped 3 bases and J dropped 2; count of bases not matched to a gene: 4. The CDR3 loop is CASSEVLAPYNEQFF. CDR3 sequence (DNA): TGTGCCAGCAGTGAGGTACTAGCGCCCTACAATGAGCAGTTCTTC.

This clonotype was counted ten times or more. The chain employs TRBV14 and TRBJ2-1, with D uncertain. Germline assignment: CDR1 SGHDN and CDR2 FVKESK. Trimming removed 0 bases at V and 3 bases at J, with 15 bases between. This CDR3 spans 17 amino acids. The CDR3: CASSQDQSRSLYNEQFF. CDR3 nucleotide sequence: TGTGCCAGCAGCCAAGATCAAAGCCGGTCACTCTACAATGAGCAGTTCTTC.

A few counts support this clonotype. The rearrangement links TRBV27 to TRBJ2-1; possible D gene TRBD2, 6 bases. V lost 3 bases, J lost 0 bases, and 18 bases lay in between. The CDR3 sequence is 18 residues long. The germline V gene encodes CDR1 MNHEY and CDR2 SMNVEV (reference sequence). The CDR3, as DNA: TGTGCCAGCAGTTTGACGGGAGTTCGACTCAGCTCCTACAATGAGCAGTTCTTC. This translates into CASSLTGVRLSSYNEQFF.

V is TRBV20-1 and J is TRBJ2-5, with D maybe TRBD2 (6 bases). The germline V and J ends were trimmed by 5 bases and 0 bases, with 16 bases remaining between them. The CDR3 covers 15 residues. CDR1 is DFQATT and CDR2 is SNEGSKA in the germline V gene (reference sequence). DNA of the CDR3: TGCAGTGCTGGCAGGGACTCTTGGTACCAAGAGACCCAGTACTTC. Amino acid sequence: CSAGRDSWYQETQYF.

Of note for this clonotype: Just one base apart from a much larger clone, this may be a read error. The chain is built from TRBV24-1 and TRBJ2-5, with a tentative D call TRBD1 (6 bases). V lost 3 bases, J lost 11 bases, and 24 bases lay in between. The CDR3 totals 16 residues. CDR1 and CDR2 (germline): KGHDR, SFDVKD. The CDR3 sequence: CATSDEARTGNNEQYF. The CDR3 DNA sequence: TGTGCCACCAGTGATGAAGCCCGAACAGGGAACAATGAGCAGTACTTC.

J is TRBJ2-1 and V is TRBV4-1, with TRBD1 matching 7 bases. The germline CDR1 and CDR2 sequences are MGHRA and YSYEKL. J was trimmed by 2 bases and V by 1 base; bases with no gene match: 2. CDR3 length equals 15 residues. The CDR3 sequence: CASSQVGTAYNEQFF. In nucleotides, the CDR3 is TGCGCCAGCAGCCAAGTTGGGACAGCCTACAATGAGCAGTTCTTC.

Many counts were recorded for this clonotype. This sequence joins TRBV6-5 and TRBJ2-1, with TRBD1 as a possible D gene (6 bases). Per germline, CDR1 MNHEY and CDR2 SVGAGI. V was pared by 9 bases and J by 6 bases, with 12 bases between. The CDR3 extends over 12 amino acids. The CDR3 loop reads CASQGYSNEQFF. The CDR3 nucleotides are TGTGCCAGTCAGGGGTATAGCAATGAGCAGTTCTTC.

The chain couples TRBV5-1 to TRBJ2-7; TRBD2 agrees at 13 bases. The CDR3 runs to 17 residues. V lost 4 bases to trimming and J lost 5 bases; unmatched junction nucleotides: 12. Germline CDR1 is SGHRS and CDR2 is YFSETQ. The CDR3 loop reads CASSPFGLAGVVDEQYF. The CDR3 nucleotides are TGCGCCAGCAGCCCCTTCGGACTAGCGGGAGTGGTTGACGAGCAGTACTTC.

There are a few counts of this clonotype. This chain links TRBV29-1 with TRBJ1-1; a weak D match, TRBD1 (6 bases). Germline CDR1 is SQVTM and CDR2 is ANQGSEA. V gave up 1 base and J gave up 2 bases, with 17 bases separating them. This CDR3 has 16 amino acids. DNA of the CDR3: TGCAGCGTTGAAGTGGGGGGGGGACACGCAAACACTGAAGCTTTCTTT. Residues: CSVEVGGGHANTEAFF.

The CDR3: CATSDEGSEQFF. The CDR3 DNA reads as TGTGCCACCAGTGATGAAGGGAGTGAGCAGTTCTTC. V gene TRBV24-1 combines with J gene TRBJ2-1, with D perhaps TRBD2 (5 bases). Germline CDR1 reads KGHDR; CDR2 reads SFDVKD. Trimming removed 3 bases at V and 9 bases at J, with 8 bases between. CDR3 size: 12 residues.

This clonotype was recorded many times. This sequence joins TRBV6-1 and TRBJ2-5; D not resolved. The CDR3 contains 15 residues. The V end lost 0 bases, the J end lost 1 base, and 9 bases lay between the germline ends. Germline-derived CDR1 and CDR2 are MNHNS and SASEGT. The CDR3 sequence: CASSEASGAQETQYF. The DNA for the CDR3 is TGTGCCAGCAGTGAAGCATCAGGAGCCCAAGAGACCCAGTACTTC.

The V and J genes are TRBV29-1 and TRBJ1-2; D not certain. V lost 3 bases and J 3 bases, leaving 8 bases between the germline ends. Germline assignment: CDR1 SQVTM and CDR2 ANQGSEA. The CDR3 runs to 12 residues. CDR3 sequence reads: CSVEDVHYGYTF. For the CDR3, the DNA is TGCAGCGTTGAGGACGTACACTATGGCTACACCTTC.

The chain joins TRBV4-2 to TRBJ2-5; tentative D call: TRBD1 (6 bases). This CDR3 comprises 15 residues. Trimming pared 0 bases from V and 1 base from J, leaving 9 bases between. Per the germline V gene, CDR1 is LGHNA and CDR2 is YNFKEQ. In DNA form, the CDR3 reads TGTGCCAGCAGCCAAGATTTGGGGGCCCAAGAGACCCAGTACTTC. Translating it yields CASSQDLGAQETQYF.